These 21 T cell receptor beta chains were all obtained from the same sample, sequenced in a study of CD4 T cells in relation to SARS-CoV-2 and coronaviruses. Sequenced by immunoSEQ multiplex PCR; TCRdb stores in-frame clones only, minus some. Among tens of thousands of clones listed, around 76% were seen once. Before the COVID-19 pandemic, during about 2011-2019, CD4+ T cells were taken from unexposed donors. CD4+ T cells were isolated from the cells after 10 days of culture. Antigens for these TCRs are unknown. Material for sequencing was CD4+ T cells from PBMCs, cultured in vitro. These receptors all come from a human donor in good health.

The V gene is TRBV3-1 (or the pseudogene TRBV3-2), the J gene TRBJ2-7; D call uncertain. The CDR3 is 12 amino acids. Germline CDR1 and CDR2: LGHDT and YNNKEL (reference sequence). V was shortened by 2 bases and J by 9 bases, with 11 bases between the two germline ends. CDR3 loop: CASSQTTERQYF. CDR3 DNA: TGTGCCAGCAGCCAAACCACGGAAAGGCAGTACTTC.

This clone was recorded only once. V is TRBV6-1 and J is TRBJ1-3; possible D gene TRBD1, 5 bases. Per the germline V gene, CDR1 is MNHNS and CDR2 is SASEGT. This CDR3 comprises 15 residues. V lost 1 base, J lost 3 bases, and 10 bases lay in between. CDR3 region: CASSEVAGNGNTIYF. CDR3 nucleotides: TGTGCCAGCAGTGAAGTGGCAGGGAATGGAAACACCATATATTTT.

The chain carries TRBV2 and TRBJ1-2; D gene unclear. Per germline, CDR1 SNHLY and CDR2 FYNNEI. The V end lost 7 bases, the J end lost 3 bases, and 6 bases lay between the germline ends. The CDR3 has 11 amino acids. The CDR3 region is CASTADYGYTF. The DNA of the CDR3 is TGTGCCAGCACGGCGGACTATGGCTACACCTTC.

This clone was counted only a few times. The rearrangement uses TRBV7-6 and TRBJ2-7, with 9 bases that match TRBD2. This CDR3 contains 17 residues. V dropped 1 base and J dropped 6; count of bases not matched to a gene: 13. In germline, CDR1 is SGHVS, CDR2 FNYEAQ. The CDR3, as DNA: TGTGCCAGCAGCTTAGGGCCTAGCGGGACGAGATGGTCCGAGCAGTACTTC. The encoded protein is CASSLGPSGTRWSEQYF.

The chain recombines TRBV7-3 with TRBJ2-3; 10 bases align to TRBD1. J lost 4 bases, V lost 5 bases, and 12 bases had no gene match. This CDR3 is built from 17 residues. Germline CDR1 reads SGHTA; CDR2 reads FQGTGA. CDR3 sequence (DNA): TGTGCCAGCAGCGTAAAGCCGGGACAGGGGTGGGCAGATACGCAGTATTTT. The encoded protein is CASSVKPGQGWADTQYF.

The genes are TRBV9 and TRBJ2-3; D gene uncertain. Trimming took off 1 base at V and 6 bases at J, with 9 bases between the two ends. The CDR3 loop spans 13 amino acids. Per germline, CDR1 SGDLS and CDR2 YYNGEE. This CDR3 is CASSVTLADTQYF. The CDR3 DNA reads TGTGCCAGCAGCGTAACTCTCGCCGATACGCAGTATTTT.

V usage is TRBV5-5 and J usage is TRBJ2-3, with a tentative D call TRBD1 (5 bases). This CDR3 region has 15 residues. The V gene lost 0 bases and the J gene lost 1 base, with 9 bases spanning the gap. Germline V lookup: CDR1 SGHKS, CDR2 YYEKEE (reference sequence). DNA of the CDR3: TGTGCCAGCAGCTTGGCTCCAGGGCGCACAGATACGCAGTATTTT. It translates to CASSLAPGRTDTQYF.

The rearrangement uses TRBV21-1 and TRBJ2-1. TRBV21-1 is shown as a pseudogene. This CDR3 is built from 16 residues. The CDR3, as DNA: TGTGCCAGCAGGGGATCTATACGGCAGTCCCACAATGAGCAGTTCTTC. Its translation is CASRGSIRQSHNEQFF.

This chain joins TRBV7-3 and TRBJ2-6; D unclear. Trimming removed 0 bases at V and 8 bases at J, with 5 bases between. The CDR3 runs to 13 residues. Germline V gene sequence: CDR1 SGHTA, CDR2 FQGTGA. This CDR3 reads CASSLTGTNVLTF. In DNA form, the CDR3 reads TGTGCCAGCAGCTTAACGGGAACCAACGTCCTGACTTTC.

The CDR3 here is CASSQEASAAYEQYF. CDR3 DNA sequence: TGTGCCAGCAGCCAAGAGGCTAGCGCCGCCTACGAGCAGTACTTC. The chain joins TRBV14 to TRBJ2-7; maybe TRBD2 (6 bases). The germline V gene has CDR1 SGHDN and CDR2 FVKESK. The CDR3 has 15 amino acids. Trimming shortened V by 0 bases and J by 2 bases, and 11 bases separated the two germline ends.

This chain uses TRBV28 with TRBJ2-3; the D gene is possibly TRBD2 (7 bases). With 8 bases removed from V and 0 bases from J, the gap between germline ends came to 21 bases. The germline V gene has CDR1 MDHEN and CDR2 SYDVKM. The CDR3 consists of 17 residues. CDR3: CASQGRDKRTSTDTQYF. Written as DNA, the CDR3 is TGTGCCAGCCAGGGGAGGGATAAGCGGACTAGCACAGATACGCAGTATTTT.

This clone was recorded a few times. The genes are TRBV5-5 and TRBJ2-1; 10 positions agree with TRBD2. Trimming at V came to 5 bases and at J to 0 bases, leaving 5 bases not matched to a gene. CDR1 is SGHKS, CDR2 YYEKEE, per germline (reference sequence). The CDR3 contains 16 residues. CDR3 loop: CASRLAGTSSYNEQFF. In nucleotides, the CDR3 is TGTGCCAGCAGACTAGCGGGAACAAGCTCCTACAATGAGCAGTTCTTC.

The chain recombines TRBV10-2 with TRBJ1-5; possibly TRBD1 for D (5 bases). Germline loops: CDR1 WSHSY, CDR2 SAAADI. The length of the CDR3 is 15 residues. Deletions cut 7 bases from V and 1 base from J, with 14 bases between. CDR3 amino acids: CASMAGVVSNQPQHF. CDR3 nucleotide sequence: TGCGCCAGCATGGCGGGGGTTGTAAGCAATCAGCCCCAGCATTTT.

The chain has TRBV5-1 and TRBJ2-2; 12 bases line up with TRBD2. The CDR3 consists of 18 residues. Germline V CDR1 and CDR2: SGHRS, YFSETQ. V lost 6 bases, J lost 1 base, and 10 bases stayed unmatched. CDR3 residues: CASMKVLAGGRNTGELFF. The CDR3 DNA sequence: TGCGCCAGCATGAAGGTGCTAGCGGGAGGGAGGAACACCGGGGAGCTGTTTTTT.

The genes are TRBV6-5 and TRBJ2-7; 8 bases match TRBD1. CDR1 is MNHEY, CDR2 SVGAGI, per germline. The V and J ends lost 5 bases and 5 bases, in that order; junction bases with no gene match: 8. The CDR3 totals 14 residues. The CDR3 reads CASSLRTGWHEQYF. CDR3 DNA: TGTGCCAGCAGTCTCCGGACAGGGTGGCACGAGCAGTACTTC.

The V call is TRBV11-2, the J call TRBJ1-1; D ambiguous. The V and J ends lost 3 bases and 2 bases respectively, with 10 bases between them. CDR1 SGHAT and CDR2 FQNNGV come from the germline V gene. The CDR3 covers 14 residues. The CDR3 bases are TGTGCCAGCAGCTTCGCTCTTTCTAACACTGAAGCTTTCTTT. Amino acids: CASSFALSNTEAFF.

V usage is TRBV7-9 and J usage is TRBJ1-1; possibly TRBD1 for D (5 bases). The germline V gene encodes CDR1 SEHNR and CDR2 FQNEAQ (reference sequence). This CDR3 region has 13 residues. V shed 4 bases and J shed 3 bases, with 9 bases lying between them. The CDR3 DNA is TGTGCCAGCAGCTCTCAGGGTGACACTGAAGCTTTCTTT. Protein: CASSSQGDTEAFF.

The chain carries TRBV9 and TRBJ2-3, with 13 bases aligning to TRBD2. The CDR3 has 16 residues. V lost 3 bases, J lost 9 bases, and 10 bases stayed unmatched. Per the germline V gene, CDR1 is SGDLS and CDR2 is YYNGEE. CDR3 coding DNA: TGTGCCAGCAGCGGGACTAGCGGGAGAGGTTCGTTCACGCAGTATTTT. Translating gives CASSGTSGRGSFTQYF.

J is TRBJ2-7 and V is TRBV7-3, with D possibly TRBD2 on 6 matching bases. The length of the CDR3 is 16 residues. Trimming shortened V by 5 bases and J by 3 bases, and 20 bases separated the two germline ends. CDR1 is SGHTA and CDR2 is FQGTGA in the germline V gene. The CDR3 sequence: CASSNTTGLRSYEQYF. CDR3 in DNA: TGTGCCAGCAGCAATACGACGGGACTCCGGAGCTACGAGCAGTACTTC.

The chain has TRBV9 and TRBJ2-5; D unresolved. The CDR3 totals 13 residues. The V gene lost 0 bases and the J gene lost 6 bases, with 9 bases spanning the gap. CDR1 is SGDLS, CDR2 YYNGEE, per germline. The CDR3 sequence: CASSVDLSKTQYF. The CDR3 bases are TGTGCCAGCAGCGTAGACTTGTCCAAGACCCAGTACTTC. The variable domain in full, with the rest retrieved from reference TRBV9 and TRBJ2-5, is DSGVTQTPKHLITATGQRVTLRCSPRSGDLSVYWYQQSLDQGLQFLIQYYNGEERAKGNILERFSAQQFPDLHSELNLSSLELGDSALYFCASSVDLSKTQYFGPGTRLLVL.

This clone occurred once. The chain combines TRBV9 with TRBJ2-1; possibly TRBD1 for D (6 bases). With 0 bases removed from V and 4 bases from J, the gap between germline ends came to 14 bases. The CDR3 consists of 16 residues. Germline CDR1 and CDR2: SGDLS and YYNGEE. For the CDR3, the DNA is TGTGCCAGCAGCGTAGTGGGGGCCGCCGGTTACAATGAGCAGTTCTTC. This codes for CASSVVGAAGYNEQFF.